The T cell receptor (beta chain) described here comes from a study of blood T cell repertoires in COVID-19. Turning to the study itself: Samples taken during acute and convalescent COVID-19 were collected in the United States, Italy and Spain. PBMCs, B-cell-depleted T cells, or T cells were the source of the cDNA or gDNA that made up the material.

Original data processing: The authors estimated nucleated cell counts from reference gene primer amplification. The assay was immunoSEQ multiplex PCR, and TCRdb's table has in-frame clones only and misses some. That table supplies the V and J calls and clone size; D and trimming were determined from the DNA. The data show roughly 200,000 clones, more than 75% seen once. V was clipped by 1 base and J by 1 base; unmatched bases: 2. Germline V CDR1 and CDR2: LGHDT, YNNKEL (reference sequence). The CDR3 extends over 15 amino acids. The chain employs TRBV3-1 (or the pseudogene TRBV3-2) and TRBJ1-2, with 8 nucleotides matching TRBD1. This sequence was found in a man aged 35-49 years with active or convalescent COVID-19. The source material was peripheral blood. CDR3 residues: CASSQAQGVNYGYTF. The CDR3 DNA follows: TGTGCCAGCAGCCAAGCACAGGGGGTTAACTATGGCTACACCTTC.